Following are 21 T cell receptor beta chains from one sample sequenced in a study of T-cell reconstitution after alpha-beta-depleted transplantation in children. A library of TCRbeta sequences, prepared with unique molecular identifiers, was generated. TCRdb redid the calling of the PCR reads with MiXCR, one entry per CDR3 protein. The sample carries over 3,000 distinct CDR3 sequences, approximately 9.6% recorded once. The sequencing here drew on PBMCs, mostly from graft donor cells, taken 180 days after TCRalphabeta/CD19-depleted stem cell transplant. These receptors all come from a male patient aged 2 to 10 who had a stem cell transplant for acute lymphoblastic leukemia, so the T cells may come from the graft donor.

This clonotype was picked up many times. This sequence joins TRBV7-9 and TRBJ1-1; the D is unclear. Germline V gives CDR1 SEHNR, CDR2 FQNEAQ (reference sequence). The CDR3 runs to 11 residues. The V and J ends lost 11 bases and 3 bases respectively, with 10 bases between them. The CDR3 DNA follows: TGTGCCCACGCGGAAGACACTGAAGCTTTCTTT. Its protein is CAHAEDTEAFF.

The genes are TRBV7-2 and TRBJ2-2; 8 positions agree with TRBD1. CDR1 is SGHTA, CDR2 FQGNSA, per germline. The CDR3 sequence is 15 residues long. Trimming removed 5 bases from V and 4 bases from J; junction bases left unmatched: 6. For the CDR3, the DNA is TGTGCCAGCAGCCCTGGACAGGGCTTCACCGGGGAGCTGTTTTTT. Protein product: CASSPGQGFTGELFF.

This clonotype has at least ten counts. The chain recombines TRBV10-2 with TRBJ2-1, with 7 bases lining up with TRBD2. Trimming cost V 3 bases and J 3 bases; bases outside gene matches: 8. CDR1 and CDR2 from the germline V gene are WSHSY and SAAADI. The CDR3 has 16 amino acids. Here the CDR3 reads CASSDPLRTSYNEQFF. CDR3 nucleotides: TGCGCCAGCAGTGATCCTCTTCGGACTAGCTACAATGAGCAGTTCTTC.

The gene calls are TRBV6-1 and TRBJ2-3, with D hard to call. Germline CDR1 MNHNS, CDR2 SASEGT. The CDR3 contains 12 residues. This chain's CDR3 is CFPPNIADTQYF. In nucleotides, the CDR3 is TGTTTTCCCCCCAACATCGCAGATACGCAGTATTTT.

This clonotype was seen ten or more times. V and J are TRBV7-9 and TRBJ2-3; D possibly corresponds to TRBD2 (5 bases). With 4 bases removed from V and 6 bases from J, the gap between germline ends came to 14 bases. Per germline, CDR1 SEHNR and CDR2 FQNEAQ (reference sequence). This CDR3 is built from 14 residues. This chain's CDR3 is CASSSELGIDTQYF. CDR3 sequence (DNA): TGTGCCAGCAGCTCAGAACTAGGGATCGATACGCAGTATTTT.

This clonotype is categorized as medium-sized. V and J are TRBV11-2 and TRBJ2-1, with TRBD1 matching over 8 bases. V shed 3 bases and J 8 bases; nucleotides not matched to a gene: 15. Germline assignment: CDR1 SGHAT and CDR2 FQNNGV. The CDR3 runs 17 residues. The CDR3 spells CASSFFTGGDSLDEQFF. In DNA form, the CDR3 reads TGTGCCAGCAGCTTCTTCACAGGGGGTGATAGCTTAGATGAGCAGTTCTTC. Supplemented by reference TRBV11-2 and TRBJ2-1, the full variable domain reads EAGVAQSPRYKIIEKRQSVAFWCNPISGHATLYWYQQILGQGPKLLIQFQNNGVVDDSQLPKDRFSAERLKGVDSTLKIQPAKLEDSAVYLCASSFFTGGDSLDEQFFGPGTRLTVL.

This clonotype came up a few times. J is TRBJ2-3 and V is TRBV30, with 9 bases that match TRBD2. Trimming at V came to 1 base and at J to 0 bases, leaving 2 bases not matched to a gene. Germline V lookup: CDR1 GTSNPN, CDR2 SVGIG (reference sequence). This CDR3 comprises 15 residues. The CDR3 sequence: CAWSASGASTDTQYF. The CDR3 bases are TGTGCCTGGAGTGCTAGCGGGGCTAGCACAGATACGCAGTATTTT.

This clonotype has ten or more counts. The chain links TRBV6-6 to TRBJ1-1, with 8 positions matching TRBD1. Germline lookup yields CDR1 MNHNY and CDR2 SVGAGI (reference sequence). This CDR3 is built from 15 residues. V lost 10 bases and J lost 4; bases outside the gene matches: 14. Here the CDR3 reads CATVTRGQEITEAFF. The CDR3, as DNA: TGTGCCACCGTCACCAGGGGGCAGGAGATCACTGAAGCTTTCTTT.

In its sample, this clonotype was seen many times. The chain uses TRBV20-1 and TRBJ1-5, with D possibly matching TRBD1 (5 bases). The germline CDR1 and CDR2 sequences are DFQATT and SNEGSKA (reference sequence). Trimming took 5 bases from V and 0 from J, leaving 14 bases between them. The CDR3 is made up of 15 amino acids. The CDR3 DNA reads TGCAGTGCTCGGGGGGATCGTGGTAGCAATCAGCCCCAGCATTTT. Amino acids: CSARGDRGSNQPQHF.

CDR3 sequence: CAIGGPPGRDRFPHQPQHF. CDR3 in DNA: TGTGCCATCGGGGGCCCCCCGGGCAGGGACAGATTTCCTCATCAGCCCCAGCATTTT. The rearrangement joins TRBV10-3 to TRBJ1-5, with 7 bases aligning to TRBD1. This CDR3 contains 19 residues. V shed 8 bases and J 5 bases; nucleotides not matched to a gene: 24. Looked up from germline, CDR1 is ENHRY and CDR2 is SYGVKD.

This clonotype has at least ten counts. The chain couples TRBV28 to TRBJ1-1; a weak D match, TRBD1 (6 bases). Germline CDR1 reads MDHEN; CDR2 reads SYDVKM. Trimming stripped 8 bases from V and 8 bases from J, with 18 bases between. The CDR3 loop spans 13 amino acids. CDR3 region: CASRQVGLPEAFF. The CDR3 region has the DNA TGTGCCAGCCGACAGGTCGGGCTCCCCGAAGCTTTCTTT.

This clonotype was counted ten times or more. V is TRBV15 and J is TRBJ2-7; TRBD2 matches at 10 bases. V shed 1 base, J shed 6 bases, and the junction held 6 bases outside the gene matches. The germline CDR1 and CDR2 sequences are LNHNV and YYDKDF (reference sequence). The CDR3 runs 15 residues. The CDR3 coding sequence is TGTGCCACCAGCAGAGGGAGCGGGAGGGCCAGCGAGCAGTACTTC. Its translation: CATSRGSGRASEQYF.

This clonotype has at least ten counts. CDR3: CASSLKERGYTF. The CDR3 DNA follows: TGTGCCAGCAGCCTTAAAGAACGCGGCTACACCTTC. V and J are TRBV7-9 and TRBJ1-2; no firm D call. V lost 5 bases and J lost 8, with 12 bases in between. This CDR3 spans 12 amino acids. CDR1 SEHNR and CDR2 FQNEAQ come from the germline V gene (reference sequence).

This clonotype was counted ten times or more. This chain uses TRBV6-4 with TRBJ2-3; possibly TRBD2 for D (7 bases). The V gene lost 6 bases and the J gene lost 6 bases, with 19 bases spanning the gap. The CDR3 runs 15 residues. Looked up from germline, CDR1 is MRHNA and CDR2 is SNTAGT. CDR3 region: CASSHGGGRSDTQYF. In DNA form, the CDR3 reads TGTGCCAGCAGCCACGGGGGCGGGAGATCGGATACGCAGTATTTT.

There are many counts of this clonotype. The chain is built from TRBV7-2 and TRBJ2-7; the D gene could be TRBD1 or TRBD2 (5 bases each). CDR1 and CDR2 from the germline V gene are SGHTA and FQGNSA. This CDR3 comprises 14 residues. Trimming cost V 2 bases and J 1 base, with 9 bases left between them. DNA for the CDR3: TGTGCCAGCAGCTTAAGTGGGGGTTCCTACGAGCAGTACTTC. Protein: CASSLSGGSYEQYF.

This clonotype was recorded at least ten times. The chain links TRBV29-1 to TRBJ2-2; TRBD1 aligns across 7 bases. This CDR3 is 21 amino acids long. Germline values: CDR1 SQVTM, CDR2 ANQGSEA. V shed 0 bases, J shed 1 base, and the junction held 20 bases outside the gene matches. CDR3 sequence (DNA): TGCAGCGTTGAAGATATCGCCTCTCGTCGGTCGGGGACAGAGAACACCGGGGAGCTGTTTTTT. It is translated as CSVEDIASRRSGTENTGELFF.

This clonotype was detected ten times or more. The chain carries TRBV24-1 and TRBJ2-1, with 7 bases identical to TRBD1. The CDR3 sequence is 15 residues long. V was pared by 3 bases and J by 4 bases, with 5 bases of the junction left unmatched. CDR1 is KGHDR and CDR2 is SFDVKD in the germline V gene. CDR3 in amino acids: CATSDNRDRYNEQFF. Here the CDR3 DNA reads TGTGCCACCAGTGATAACCGGGACAGATACAATGAGCAGTTCTTC.

Relative to its sample, this clonotype is medium-sized (0.01 to 0.1%). CDR3 bases: TGCGCCAGCAGCAATACCGGGACTAGCGGCAATGAGCAGTTCTTC. Its protein product is CASSNTGTSGNEQFF. The rearrangement links TRBV5-1 to TRBJ2-1; 11 bases map to TRBD2. Looked up from germline, CDR1 is SGHRS and CDR2 is YFSETQ. The CDR3 runs to 15 residues. Germline trimming cut 4 bases from V and 6 bases from J; bases unmatched to any gene: 6.

This clonotype was seen repeatedly, ten times or more. This chain connects TRBV6-1 to TRBJ1-2; the D gene is possibly TRBD1 (5 bases). This CDR3 is 15 amino acids long. From germline, CDR1 is MNHNS and CDR2 SASEGT. Trimming took 5 bases from V and 4 from J, leaving 17 bases between them. This chain's CDR3 is CASSTLRDSSYGYTF. CDR3 DNA sequence: TGTGCCAGCAGTACCCTCCGGGACTCCAGCTATGGCTACACCTTC.

This clonotype showed up many times. The chain employs TRBV6-1 and TRBJ2-3; no definite D call. Trimming stripped 5 bases from V and 1 base from J, with 10 bases between. There are 14 residues in the CDR3. Per germline, CDR1 MNHNS and CDR2 SASEGT. In DNA form, the CDR3 reads TGTGCCAGCAGTCCTATGACGGGCACAGATACGCAGTATTTT. Its translation is CASSPMTGTDTQYF.

At least ten counts were recorded for this clonotype. The chain links TRBV11-2 to TRBJ2-3, with 8 bases matching TRBD1. Germline CDR1 SGHAT, CDR2 FQNNGV. This CDR3 is 15 amino acids long. The trim removed 5 bases at V and 6 bases at J, leaving 10 bases unmatched. The CDR3 region is CASSPSNQGADTQYF. DNA of the CDR3: TGTGCCAGCAGCCCAAGCAACCAGGGGGCTGATACGCAGTATTTT.